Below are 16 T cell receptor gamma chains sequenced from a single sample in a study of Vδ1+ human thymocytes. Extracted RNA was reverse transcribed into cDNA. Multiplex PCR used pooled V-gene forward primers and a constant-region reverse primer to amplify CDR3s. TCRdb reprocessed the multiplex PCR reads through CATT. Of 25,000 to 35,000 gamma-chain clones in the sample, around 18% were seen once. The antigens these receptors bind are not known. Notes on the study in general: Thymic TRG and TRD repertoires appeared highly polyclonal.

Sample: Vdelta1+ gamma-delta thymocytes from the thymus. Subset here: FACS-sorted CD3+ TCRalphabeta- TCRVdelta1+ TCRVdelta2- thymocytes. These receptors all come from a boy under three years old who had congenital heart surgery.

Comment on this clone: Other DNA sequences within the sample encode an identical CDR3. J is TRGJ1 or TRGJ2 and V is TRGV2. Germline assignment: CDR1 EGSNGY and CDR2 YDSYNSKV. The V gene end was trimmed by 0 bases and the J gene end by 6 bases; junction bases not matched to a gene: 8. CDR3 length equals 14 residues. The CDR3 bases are TGTGCCACCTGGGACGGGCCTTTCGGTTATAAGAAACTCTTT. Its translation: CATWDGPFGYKKLF.

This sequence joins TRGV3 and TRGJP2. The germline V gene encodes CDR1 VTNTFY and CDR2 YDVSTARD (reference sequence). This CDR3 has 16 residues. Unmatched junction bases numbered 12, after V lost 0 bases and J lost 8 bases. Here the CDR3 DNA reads TGTGCCACCTGGGACAGGCGGAAAAGGTCCGATTGGATCAAGACGTTT. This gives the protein CATWDRRKRSDWIKTF.

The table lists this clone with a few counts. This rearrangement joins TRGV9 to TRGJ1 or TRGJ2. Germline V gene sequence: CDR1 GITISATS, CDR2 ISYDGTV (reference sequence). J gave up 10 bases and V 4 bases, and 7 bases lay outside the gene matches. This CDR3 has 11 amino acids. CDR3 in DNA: TGTGCCTTGTGGGACCGTCAGAAGAAACTCTTT. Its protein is CALWDRQKKLF.

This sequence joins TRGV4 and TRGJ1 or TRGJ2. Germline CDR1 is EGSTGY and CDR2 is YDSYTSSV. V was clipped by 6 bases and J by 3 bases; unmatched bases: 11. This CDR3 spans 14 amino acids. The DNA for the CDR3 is TGTGCCACCTGGATCTTACTGGGTTATTATAAGAAACTCTTT. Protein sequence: CATWILLGYYKKLF.

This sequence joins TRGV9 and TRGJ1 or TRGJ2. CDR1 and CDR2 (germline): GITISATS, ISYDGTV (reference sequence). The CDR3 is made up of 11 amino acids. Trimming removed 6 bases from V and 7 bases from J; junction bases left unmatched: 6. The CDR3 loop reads CALWKGYKKLF. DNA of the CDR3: TGTGCCTTGTGGAAGGGCTATAAGAAACTCTTT.

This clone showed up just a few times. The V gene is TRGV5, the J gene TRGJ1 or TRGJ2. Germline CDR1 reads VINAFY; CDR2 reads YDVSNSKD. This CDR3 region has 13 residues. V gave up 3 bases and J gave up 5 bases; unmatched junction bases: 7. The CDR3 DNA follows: TGTGCCACCTGGGACTATCAGGATTATAAGAAACTCTTT. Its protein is CATWDYQDYKKLF.

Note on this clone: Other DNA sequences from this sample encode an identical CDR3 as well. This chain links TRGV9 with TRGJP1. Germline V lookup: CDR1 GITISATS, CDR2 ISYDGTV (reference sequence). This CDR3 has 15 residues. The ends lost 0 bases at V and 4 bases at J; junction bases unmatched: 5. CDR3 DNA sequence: TGTGCCTTGTGGGAGGTGCGGGGCACTGGTTGGTTCAAGATATTT. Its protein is CALWEVRGTGWFKIF.

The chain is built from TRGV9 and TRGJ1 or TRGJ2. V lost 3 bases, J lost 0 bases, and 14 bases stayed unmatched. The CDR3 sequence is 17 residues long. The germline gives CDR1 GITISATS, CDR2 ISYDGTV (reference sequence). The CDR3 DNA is TGTGCCTTGTGGGAGACCAACCCCTATTCGAATTATTATAAGAAACTCTTT. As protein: CALWETNPYSNYYKKLF.

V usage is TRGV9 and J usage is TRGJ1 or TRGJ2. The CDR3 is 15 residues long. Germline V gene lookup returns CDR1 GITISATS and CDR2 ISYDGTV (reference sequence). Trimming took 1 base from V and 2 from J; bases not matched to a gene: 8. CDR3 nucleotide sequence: TGTGCCTTGTGGGAGGTAGCTCCCGATTATTATAAGAAACTCTTT. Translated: CALWEVAPDYYKKLF.

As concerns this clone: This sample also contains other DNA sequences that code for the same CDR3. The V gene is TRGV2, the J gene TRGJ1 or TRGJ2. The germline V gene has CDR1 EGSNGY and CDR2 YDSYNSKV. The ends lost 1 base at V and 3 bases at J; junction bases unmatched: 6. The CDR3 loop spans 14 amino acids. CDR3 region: CATWDGPSYYKKLF. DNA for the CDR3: TGTGCCACCTGGGACGGACCTTCTTATTATAAGAAACTCTTT.

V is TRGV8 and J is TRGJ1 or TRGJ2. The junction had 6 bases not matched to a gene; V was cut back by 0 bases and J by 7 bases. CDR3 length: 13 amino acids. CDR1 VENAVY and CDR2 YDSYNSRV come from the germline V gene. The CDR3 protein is CATWDRLGYKKLF. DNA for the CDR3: TGTGCCACCTGGGATAGGCTAGGGTATAAGAAACTCTTT.

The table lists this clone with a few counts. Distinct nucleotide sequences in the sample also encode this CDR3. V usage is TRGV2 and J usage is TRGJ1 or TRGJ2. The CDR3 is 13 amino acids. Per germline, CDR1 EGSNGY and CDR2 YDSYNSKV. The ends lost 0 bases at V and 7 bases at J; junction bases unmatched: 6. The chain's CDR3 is CATWDGLGYKKLF. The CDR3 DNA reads TGTGCCACCTGGGACGGGCTGGGATATAAGAAACTCTTT.

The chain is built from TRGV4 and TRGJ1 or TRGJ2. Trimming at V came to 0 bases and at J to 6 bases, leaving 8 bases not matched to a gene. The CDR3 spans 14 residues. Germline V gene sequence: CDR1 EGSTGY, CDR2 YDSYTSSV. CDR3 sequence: CATWDGPLSYKKLF. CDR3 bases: TGTGCCACCTGGGATGGGCCACTAAGTTATAAGAAACTCTTT.

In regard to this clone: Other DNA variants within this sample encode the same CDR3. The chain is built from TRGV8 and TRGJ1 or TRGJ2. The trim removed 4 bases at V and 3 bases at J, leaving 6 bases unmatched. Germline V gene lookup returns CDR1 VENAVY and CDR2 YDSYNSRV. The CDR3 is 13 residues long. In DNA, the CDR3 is TGTGCCACCTGGGACGATCGTTATTATAAGAAACTCTTT. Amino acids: CATWDDRYYKKLF.

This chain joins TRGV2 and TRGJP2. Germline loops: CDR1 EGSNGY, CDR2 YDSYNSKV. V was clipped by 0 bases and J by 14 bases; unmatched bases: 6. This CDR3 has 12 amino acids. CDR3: CATWDGLRIKTF. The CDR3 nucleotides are TGTGCCACCTGGGACGGGCTTAGAATCAAGACGTTT.

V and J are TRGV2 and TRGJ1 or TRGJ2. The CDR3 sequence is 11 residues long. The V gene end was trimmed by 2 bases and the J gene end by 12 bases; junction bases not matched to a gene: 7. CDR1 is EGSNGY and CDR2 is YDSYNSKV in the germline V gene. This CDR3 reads CATWDERRKLF. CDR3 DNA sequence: TGTGCCACCTGGGACGAGCGGAGGAAACTCTTT.